This T cell receptor beta chain was observed in a study of multiple sclerosis patients with progressive multifocal leukoencephalopathy. Assay: immunoSEQ multiplex PCR; the TCRdb copy retains only in-frame clones and omits some. The data hold 31,000 or so clones, with roughly 86% observed a single time. Time point here: time of PML onset. The CDR3 contains 14 residues. The germline gives CDR1 SGHTA, CDR2 FQGNSA. Trimming cost V 3 bases and J 4 bases, with 12 bases left between them. The source material was PBMCs, sampled from a patient treated with natalizumab. The TCR comes from a middle-aged woman with progressive multifocal leukoencephalopathy. This chain joins TRBV7-2 and TRBJ1-2; TRBD1 might be the D (5 bases). The CDR3 protein is CASSFGGGGYGYTF. CDR3 in DNA: TGTGCCAGCAGCTTTGGTGGCGGGGGCTATGGCTACACCTTC.